This is a list of T cell receptor beta chains from one sample in a study of early T cells in non-severe SARS-CoV-2 infection. From the 5' RACE reads, TCRdb called clonotypes with MiXCR, one entry per CDR3 protein. The sample carries around 55,000 distinct CDR3 sequences, approximately 12% recorded once. What was sequenced was whole blood. The receptors derive from an adult who was a healthcare worker with PCR-confirmed SARS-CoV-2 infection or an uninfected control (not recorded which). CDR3s include the opening cysteine and the closing phenylalanine or tryptophan. The D gene is left open where the match is weak. A row's size may be missing; if present it is once, few, many or a size class.

d_gene	j_gene	v_gene	abundance	CDR3nt	CDR3aa
NA	TRBJ1-6	TRBV6-5	few	TGTGCCAGCAGTTACAGGGAGGGGTCCTATAATTCACCCCTCCACTTT	CASSYREGSYNSPLHF
NA	TRBJ2-2	TRBV5-1	few	TGCGCCAGTTTCCCCTCACCCGGGGCCGGGGAGCTGTTTTTT	CASFPSPGAGELFF
TRBD2	TRBJ2-3	TRBV6-4	medium-sized	TGTGCCAGCAGTGATTCTCCCAGCGGGGGCGCAGATACGCAGTATTTT	CASSDSPSGGADTQYF
NA	TRBJ2-5	TRBV7-8	many	TGTGCCACCTTAAAGGGGGGAGAGACCCAGTACTTC	CATLKGGETQYF
NA	TRBJ1-5	TRBV5-1	few	TGCGCCAGCAGCTTGGGGGTAGGACATCCTGATACGTATAGCAATCAGCCCCAGCATTTT	CASSLGVGHPDTYSNQPQHF
TRBD2	TRBJ2-3	TRBV13	many	TGTGCCAGCAGCCTCGGGATGGTAGCGGGGGGCGCTAGCACAGATACGCAGTATTTT	CASSLGMVAGGASTDTQYF
NA	TRBJ1-2	TRBV12-3/TRBV12-4	many	TGTGCCAGCAGTCAACCGGGGCGGAATGGCTACACCTTC	CASSQPGRNGYTF
TRBD2	TRBJ2-5	TRBV10-2	few	TGCGCCAGCAGCGAAGTCCGGCGGGGGGGCGAGACCCAGTACTTC	CASSEVRRGGETQYF
TRBD1	TRBJ1-1	TRBV7-3	NA	TGTGCCAGCAGCTTACAGCCAACAGGGGAGGGGACTGAAGCTTTCTTT	CASSLQPTGEGTEAFF
NA	TRBJ1-1	TRBV12-3/TRBV12-4	many	TGTGCCAGCAGTTTAAGTGGCTGGGCCACTGAAGCTTTCTTT	CASSLSGWATEAFF
TRBD2	TRBJ2-3	TRBV4-2	few	TGTGCCAGCAGCCAAGATCTGGCTAGCGGGGCAGATACGCAGTATTTT	CASSQDLASGADTQYF
NA	TRBJ2-3	TRBV7-2	few	TGTGCCAGCAGCTTGGAAGGGATGATAGATACGCAGTATTTT	CASSLEGMIDTQYF
TRBD2	TRBJ2-3	TRBV10-3	many	TGTGCCATCAGTGATCGCGGGGGAAGCACAGATACGCAGTATTTT	CAISDRGGSTDTQYF
NA	TRBJ2-1	TRBV7-2	NA	TGTGCCAGCAGCTTACTACGGGATGAGCAGTTCTTC	CASSLLRDEQFF
NA	TRBJ2-3	TRBV12-3/TRBV12-4	NA	TGTGCCAGCAGTTGGGGGGCGCGGGCTCCGGATACGCAGTATTTT	CASSWGARAPDTQYF
NA	TRBJ1-1	TRBV7-3	few	TGTGCCAGCACCCTGATGGGGAACACTGAAGCTTTCTTT	CASTLMGNTEAFF
NA	TRBJ1-2	TRBV5-1	few	TGCGCCAGCAGCTTGGCCGGAGAGGGGCCAGGTGGCTACACCTTC	CASSLAGEGPGGYTF
TRBD2	TRBJ2-1	TRBV2	NA	TGTGCCAGCAGTCCAGCGGGGGGGGAGTTTGAGCAGTTCTTC	CASSPAGGEFEQFF
TRBD2	TRBJ2-1	TRBV6-2/TRBV6-3	few	TGTGCCAGCAGTTTAACTAGCGGGGGTTCCTACAATGAGCAGTTCTTC	CASSLTSGGSYNEQFF
TRBD1	TRBJ2-1	TRBV6-2/TRBV6-3	many	TGTGCCAGCAGACACTCCGGGACAGGGCCCGTCGATGAGCAGTTCTTC	CASRHSGTGPVDEQFF
TRBD2	TRBJ2-3	TRBV24-1	many	TGTGCCACCAGTGAGCATAGCGGGGGTAAGCCAGATACGCAGTATTTT	CATSEHSGGKPDTQYF
NA	TRBJ1-2	TRBV11-2	NA	TGTGCCAGCAGCCCCTCCTATGCCCTAGGCTACACCTTC	CASSPSYALGYTF